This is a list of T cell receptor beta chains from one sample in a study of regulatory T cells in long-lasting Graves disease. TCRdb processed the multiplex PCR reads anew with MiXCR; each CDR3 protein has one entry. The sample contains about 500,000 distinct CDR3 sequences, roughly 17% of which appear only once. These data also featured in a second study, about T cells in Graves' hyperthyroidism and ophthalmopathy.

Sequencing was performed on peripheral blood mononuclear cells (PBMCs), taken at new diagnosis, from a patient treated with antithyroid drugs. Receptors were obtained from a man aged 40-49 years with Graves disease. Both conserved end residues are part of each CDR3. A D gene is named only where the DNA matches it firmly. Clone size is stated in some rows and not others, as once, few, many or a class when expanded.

TGTGCCAGCAGTTACTCGAGTAAGGAGCGGGAGGTGGCCTACGAGCAGTACTTC	CASSYSSKEREVAYEQYF	TRBV6-2/TRBV6-3	TRBJ2-7	TRBD2	few
TGTGCCAGCAGTCCTTGGTCGGGGGCATCCTACGAGCAGTACTTC	CASSPWSGASYEQYF	TRBV28	TRBJ2-7	.	many
TGTGCCAGCAGACCCTCGGGGAGAGTACCAGAGACCCAGTACTTC	CASRPSGRVPETQYF	TRBV6-2/TRBV6-3	TRBJ2-5	.	.
TGCAGCCCCAGCGAACCCACTGAAGCTTTCTTT	CSPSEPTEAFF	TRBV29-1	TRBJ1-1	.	few
TGTGCCAGCAGTGTCATGACAGGGGCATCGCGCGAGCAGTACTTC	CASSVMTGASREQYF	TRBV6-2/TRBV6-3	TRBJ2-7	TRBD1	many
TGTGCCAGCACCCGGACAGGGGGTATCCAGCATTTT	CASTRTGGIQHF	TRBV5-1	TRBJ1-5	TRBD1	.
TGTGCCAGCAGGGGGGATGAGGGGCACCATCAGCCCCAGCATTTT	CASRGDEGHHQPQHF	TRBV2	TRBJ1-5	.	many
TGTGCCTGTCTCGGCAGGGGCAGCAATCAGCCCCAGCATTTT	CACLGRGSNQPQHF	TRBV30	TRBJ1-5	.	.
TGTGCCAGCAGTGCCCTTCAGGGGACAAATCAGCCCCAGCATTTT	CASSALQGTNQPQHF	TRBV6-1	TRBJ1-5	.	many
TGTGCCATCAGTGAAGTCAGTTCCTACGAGCAGTACTTC	CAISEVSSYEQYF	TRBV10-3	TRBJ2-7	.	many
TGTGCCAGCAGCCAACTAGCATGGCAGTTCTTC	CASSQLAWQFF	TRBV3-1	TRBJ2-1	.	many
TGTGCCAGCAGTCCCGTAGCGGGAGTGAACACCGGGGAGCTGTTTTTT	CASSPVAGVNTGELFF	TRBV27	TRBJ2-2	TRBD2	few
TGTGCCTTACAGCCCGGGATCAATCAGCCCCAGCATTTT	CALQPGINQPQHF	TRBV28	TRBJ1-5	.	.
TGTGCCAGCAGCTTAGGGCAGTATAGCAATCAGCCCCAGCATTTT	CASSLGQYSNQPQHF	TRBV7-9	TRBJ1-5	.	.
TGTGCCAGCAGCTGGGACCTAAGGAACACCGGGGAGCTGTTTTTT	CASSWDLRNTGELFF	TRBV3-1	TRBJ2-2	.	many
TGTGCCAGCCGGACAGAAGAGACCCAGTACTTC	CASRTEETQYF	TRBV2	TRBJ2-5	.	many
TGTGCCAGCAGCCAAGAAGACAGGGGCCGGGGCTATGGCTACACCTTC	CASSQEDRGRGYGYTF	TRBV3-1	TRBJ1-2	TRBD1	few
TGTGCCAGCAGGAGACTCGAAGAGACCCAGTACTTC	CASRRLEETQYF	TRBV6-1	TRBJ2-5	.	many
TGTGCCTCGGGACAGGGGCGAGAATATGGCTACACCTTC	CASGQGREYGYTF	TRBV10-3	TRBJ1-2	TRBD1	many
TGTGCCAGCTCACCAGGGATTAATGAAAAACTGTTTTTT	CASSPGINEKLFF	TRBV18	TRBJ1-4	.	.
TGCGCCAGCAGCTATCGCGCGACTAGCGGAAGCACAGATACGCAGTATTTT	CASSYRATSGSTDTQYF	TRBV5-1	TRBJ2-3	TRBD2	.
TGCAGCGTTGAATTGGGAGGGAAAGCTTTCTTT	CSVELGGKAFF	TRBV29-1	TRBJ1-1	.	.
TGTGCCAGCAGCCCTGCGGGGGGCGGGACTGAAGCTTTCTTT	CASSPAGGGTEAFF	TRBV28	TRBJ1-1	.	many
TGTGCCAGCAGTTTCTTTGGGTCTGGGGTAAGGATCCACGAGCAGTACTTC	CASSFFGSGVRIHEQYF	TRBV12-3/TRBV12-4	TRBJ2-7	.	few
TGTGCCAGCAGCACTTACCCGGGACAGTACTACGAGCAGTACTTC	CASSTYPGQYYEQYF	TRBV11-2	TRBJ2-7	TRBD1	many
TGCAGTGCTCTAATTTCTTGGGGAGAGACCCAGTACTTC	CSALISWGETQYF	TRBV20-1	TRBJ2-5	.	many
TGCAGCCTCCGGGGGCCCCTCGGCAATGAGCAGTTCTTC	CSLRGPLGNEQFF	TRBV29-1	TRBJ2-1	.	.
TGCGCCAGCAGCTTGGAATGGGGGGCCTACGAGCAGTACTTC	CASSLEWGAYEQYF	TRBV5-1	TRBJ2-7	.	.
TGCAGTGCTAGCCCCTCTTTGCGGGGCCTTCCAAACGAGCAGTACTTC	CSASPSLRGLPNEQYF	TRBV20-1	TRBJ2-7	.	many
TGTGCCAGCAGCCCGCCTCAATATTCACCCCTCCACTTT	CASSPPQYSPLHF	TRBV3-1	TRBJ1-6	.	.
TGTGCCACCAGTGATACCCGGTCAGGGGGTAGGGCTGAAGCTTTCTTT	CATSDTRSGGRAEAFF	TRBV24-1	TRBJ1-1	TRBD1	.